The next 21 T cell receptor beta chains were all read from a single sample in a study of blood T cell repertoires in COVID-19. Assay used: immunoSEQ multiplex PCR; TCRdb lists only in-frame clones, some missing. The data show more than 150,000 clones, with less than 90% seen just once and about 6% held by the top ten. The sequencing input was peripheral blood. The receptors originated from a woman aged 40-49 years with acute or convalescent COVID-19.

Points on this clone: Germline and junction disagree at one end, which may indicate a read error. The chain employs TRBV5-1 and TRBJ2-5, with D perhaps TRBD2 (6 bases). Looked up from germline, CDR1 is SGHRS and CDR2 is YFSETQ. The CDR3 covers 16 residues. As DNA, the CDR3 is TGCGCCAGCAGCTTGAGGGAGACTAGGGATCAAGGGACCCAGTACTTC. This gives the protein CASSLRETRDQGTQYF.

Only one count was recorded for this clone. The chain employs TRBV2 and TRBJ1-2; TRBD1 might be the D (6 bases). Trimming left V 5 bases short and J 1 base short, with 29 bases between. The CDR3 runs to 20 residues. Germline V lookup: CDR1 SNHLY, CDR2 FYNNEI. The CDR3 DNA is TGTGCCAGCAGTTCTCTGTGGGGGGGTATCGGGACAAGACTTAACTATGGCTACACCTTC. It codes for CASSSLWGGIGTRLNYGYTF.

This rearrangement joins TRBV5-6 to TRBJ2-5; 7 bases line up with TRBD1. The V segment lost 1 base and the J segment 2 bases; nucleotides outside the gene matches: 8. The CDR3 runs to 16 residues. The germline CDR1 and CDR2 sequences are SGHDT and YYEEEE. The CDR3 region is CASSLYRFRGQETQYF. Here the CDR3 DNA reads TGTGCCAGCAGCTTGTACCGGTTCAGGGGGCAAGAGACCCAGTACTTC.

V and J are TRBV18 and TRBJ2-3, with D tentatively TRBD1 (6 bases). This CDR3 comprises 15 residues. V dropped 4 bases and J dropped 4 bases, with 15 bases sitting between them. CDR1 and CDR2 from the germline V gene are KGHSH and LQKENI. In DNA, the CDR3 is TGTGCCAGCTCACTGAACAGGGAAGGGGCAGATACGCAGTATTTT. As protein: CASSLNREGADTQYF.

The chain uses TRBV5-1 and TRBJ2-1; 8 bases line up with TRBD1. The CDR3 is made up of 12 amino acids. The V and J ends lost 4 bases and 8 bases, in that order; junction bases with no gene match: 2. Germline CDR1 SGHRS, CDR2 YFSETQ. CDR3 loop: CASSATGDEQFF. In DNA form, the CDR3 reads TGCGCCAGCAGCGCGACAGGGGATGAGCAGTTCTTC. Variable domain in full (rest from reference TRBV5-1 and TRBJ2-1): KAGVTQTPRYLIKTRGQQVTLSCSPISGHRSVSWYQQTPGQGLQFLFEYFSETQRNKGNFPGRFSGRQFSNSRSEMNVSTLELGDSALYLCASSATGDEQFFGPGTRLTVL.

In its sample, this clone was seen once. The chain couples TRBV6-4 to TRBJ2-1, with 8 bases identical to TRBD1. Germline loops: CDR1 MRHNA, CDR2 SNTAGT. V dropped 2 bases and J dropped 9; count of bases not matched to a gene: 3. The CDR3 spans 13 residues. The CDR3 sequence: CASSDLQGAEQFF. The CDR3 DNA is TGTGCCAGCAGTGACCTCCAGGGGGCTGAGCAGTTCTTC.

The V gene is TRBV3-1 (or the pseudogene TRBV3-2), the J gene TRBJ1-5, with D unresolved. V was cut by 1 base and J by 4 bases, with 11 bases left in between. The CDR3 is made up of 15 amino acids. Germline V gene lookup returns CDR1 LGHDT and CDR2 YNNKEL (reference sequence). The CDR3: CASSQGLSLNQPQHF. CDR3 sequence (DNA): TGTGCCAGCAGCCAAGGGCTCAGTTTGAATCAGCCCCAGCATTTT.

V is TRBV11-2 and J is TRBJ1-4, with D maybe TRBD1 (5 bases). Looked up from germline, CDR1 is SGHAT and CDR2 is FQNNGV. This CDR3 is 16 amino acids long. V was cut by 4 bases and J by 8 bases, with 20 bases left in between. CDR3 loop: CASSSQRQGGKEKLFF. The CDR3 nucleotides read TGTGCCAGCAGCTCTCAGAGGCAGGGCGGGAAGGAAAAACTGTTTTTT.

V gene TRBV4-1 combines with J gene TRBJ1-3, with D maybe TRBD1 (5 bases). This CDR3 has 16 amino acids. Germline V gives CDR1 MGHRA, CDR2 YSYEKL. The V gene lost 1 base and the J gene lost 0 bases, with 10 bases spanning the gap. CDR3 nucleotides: TGCGCCAGCAGCCAAGGGGACTCTAGCTCTGGAAACACCATATATTTT. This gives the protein CASSQGDSSSGNTIYF.

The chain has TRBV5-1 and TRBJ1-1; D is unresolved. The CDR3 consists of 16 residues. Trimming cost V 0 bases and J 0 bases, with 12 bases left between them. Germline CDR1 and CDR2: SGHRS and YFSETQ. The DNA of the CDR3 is TGCGCCAGCAGCTTGGCCGGGAGGCAACTGAACACTGAAGCTTTCTTT. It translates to CASSLAGRQLNTEAFF.

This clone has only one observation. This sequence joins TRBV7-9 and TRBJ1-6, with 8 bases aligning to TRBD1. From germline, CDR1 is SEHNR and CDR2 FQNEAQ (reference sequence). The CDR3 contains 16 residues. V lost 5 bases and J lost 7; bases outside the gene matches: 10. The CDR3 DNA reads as TGTGCCAGCAGCCATCCCTGGACAGGGAACAATTCACCCCTCCACTTT. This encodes CASSHPWTGNNSPLHF.

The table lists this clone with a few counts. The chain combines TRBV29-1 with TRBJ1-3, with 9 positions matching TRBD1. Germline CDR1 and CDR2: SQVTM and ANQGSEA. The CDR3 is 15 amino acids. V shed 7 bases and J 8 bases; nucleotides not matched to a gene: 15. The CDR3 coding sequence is TGCAGCGGTGTCAAAGCCGGACAGGGGAGCGACACCATATATTTT. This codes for CSGVKAGQGSDTIYF. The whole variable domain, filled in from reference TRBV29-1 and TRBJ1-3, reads SAVISQKPSRDICQRGTSLTIQCQVDSQVTMMFWYRQQPGQSLTLIATANQGSEATYESGFVIDKFPISRPNLTFSTLTVSNMSPEDSSIYLCSGVKAGQGSDTIYFGEGSWLTVV.

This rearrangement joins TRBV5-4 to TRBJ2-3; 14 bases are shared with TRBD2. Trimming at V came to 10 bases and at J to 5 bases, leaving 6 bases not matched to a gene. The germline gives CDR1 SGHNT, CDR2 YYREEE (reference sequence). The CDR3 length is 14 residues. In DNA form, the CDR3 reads TGTGCCGGGGGACTAGCGGGAGTAGGAGATACGCAGTATTTT. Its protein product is CAGGLAGVGDTQYF.

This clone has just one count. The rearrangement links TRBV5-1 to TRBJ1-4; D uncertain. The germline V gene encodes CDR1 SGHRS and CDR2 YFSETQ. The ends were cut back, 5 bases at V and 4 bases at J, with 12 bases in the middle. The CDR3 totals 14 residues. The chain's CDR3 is CASRPGQNNEKLFF. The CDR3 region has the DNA TGCGCCAGCAGGCCTGGGCAGAATAATGAAAAACTGTTTTTT.

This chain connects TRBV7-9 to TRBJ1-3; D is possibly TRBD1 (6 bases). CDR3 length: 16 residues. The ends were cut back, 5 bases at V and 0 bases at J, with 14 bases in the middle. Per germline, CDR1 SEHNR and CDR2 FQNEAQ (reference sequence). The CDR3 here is CASSLSRGISGNTIYF. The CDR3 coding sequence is TGTGCCAGCAGCCTCTCGAGGGGGATCTCTGGAAACACCATATATTTT.

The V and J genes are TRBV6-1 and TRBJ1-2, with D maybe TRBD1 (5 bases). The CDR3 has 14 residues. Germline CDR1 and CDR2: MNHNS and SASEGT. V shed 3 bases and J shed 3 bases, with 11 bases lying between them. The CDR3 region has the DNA TGTGCCAGCAGTGAGGGAACAGGATACTATGGCTACACCTTC. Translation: CASSEGTGYYGYTF.

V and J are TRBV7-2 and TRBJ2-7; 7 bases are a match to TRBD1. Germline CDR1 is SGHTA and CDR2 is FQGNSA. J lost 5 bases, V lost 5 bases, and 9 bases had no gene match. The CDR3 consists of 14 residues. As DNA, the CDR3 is TGTGCCAGCAGCCCCAGCAGGGGGTCCCACGAGCAGTACTTC. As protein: CASSPSRGSHEQYF.

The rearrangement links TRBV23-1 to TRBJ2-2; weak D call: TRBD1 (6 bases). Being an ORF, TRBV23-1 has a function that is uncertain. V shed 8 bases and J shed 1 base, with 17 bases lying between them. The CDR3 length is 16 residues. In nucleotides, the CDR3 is TGCGCCAGCGGTCCACCGGGACACCAGAACACCGGGGAGCTGTTTTTT. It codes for CASGPPGHQNTGELFF.

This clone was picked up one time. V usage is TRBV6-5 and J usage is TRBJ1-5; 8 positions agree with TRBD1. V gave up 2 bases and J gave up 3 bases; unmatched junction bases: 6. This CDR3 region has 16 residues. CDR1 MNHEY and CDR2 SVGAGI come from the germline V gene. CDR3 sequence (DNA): TGTGCCAGCAGTTACGCTTACAGGGGGGCCAATCAGCCCCAGCATTTT. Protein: CASSYAYRGANQPQHF.

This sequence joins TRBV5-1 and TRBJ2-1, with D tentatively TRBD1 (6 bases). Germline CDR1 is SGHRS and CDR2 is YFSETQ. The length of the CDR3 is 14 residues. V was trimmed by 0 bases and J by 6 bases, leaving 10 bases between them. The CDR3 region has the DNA TGCGCCAGCAGCTTGGGGACAGCCGCCAATGAGCAGTTCTTC. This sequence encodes CASSLGTAANEQFF. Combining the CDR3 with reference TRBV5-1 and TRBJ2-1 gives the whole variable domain KAGVTQTPRYLIKTRGQQVTLSCSPISGHRSVSWYQQTPGQGLQFLFEYFSETQRNKGNFPGRFSGRQFSNSRSEMNVSTLELGDSALYLCASSLGTAANEQFFGPGTRLTVL.

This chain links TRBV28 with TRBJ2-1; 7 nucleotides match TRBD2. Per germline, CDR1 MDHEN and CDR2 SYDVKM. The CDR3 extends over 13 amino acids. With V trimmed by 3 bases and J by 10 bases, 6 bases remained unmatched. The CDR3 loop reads CASSLRGLTEQFF. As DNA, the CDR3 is TGTGCCAGCAGTTTGAGGGGACTAACGGAGCAGTTCTTC.